What follows is one T cell receptor beta chain and its context. Antigen unknown. The method was immunoSEQ multiplex PCR; TCRdb's version includes in-frame clones alone and lacks a portion of them. The sample consists of some 100,000 clones, over 75% of them appearing once. The record originates from a study of T cell responses to AZD1222 COVID-19 vaccine. Study-level background: Second-dose timings of about 4 or about 12 weeks were pooled. Whole-study results and caveats: In a largely white British group with more females than males, clonal diversity was possibly underestimated. Baseline seropositivity occurred in only six or seven AZD1222 recipients. Researchers report vaccine-associated CD4 TCRs spanning spike, with dominance at 160-218 and 743-854.

This CDR3 is built from 16 residues. Per germline, CDR1 WSHSY and CDR2 SAAADI. V lost 2 bases and J lost 4; bases outside the gene matches: 6. The receptor was isolated from an adult in good health. The J gene is TRBJ2-1, the V gene TRBV10-2; 9 bases agree with TRBD2. This material consisted of peripheral blood, taken on day 0 of AZD1222 vaccination. CDR3 in amino acids: CASSEPGLAFYNEQFF. The CDR3 DNA reads TGCGCCAGCAGTGAGCCGGGACTAGCTTTTTACAATGAGCAGTTCTTC.